This T cell receptor beta chain was documented in a study of a mutant IDH1 vaccine in newly diagnosed glioma. About the study: Vaccination started 4-6 weeks after radiotherapy alone, or with temozolomide cycles. General study results and limits: The study observed vaccine-induced immune responses in roughly 93% of patients.

The germline V gene has CDR1 SEHNR and CDR2 FQNEAQ (reference sequence). The CDR3 consists of 16 residues. Deletions cut 5 bases from V and 4 bases from J, with 20 bases between. The sample's time point: week 23, last vaccination. In the vaccine, a single dose held 300 ug of the mutant IDH1 20-mer peptide, along with topical imiquimod. With regard to this clone: Antigen specificity is unknown.

Method: immunoSEQ multiplex PCR; TCRdb's copy keeps in-frame clones and lacks some. The repertoire consists of around 60,000 clones, with approximately 81% occurring once and the leading ten covering roughly 4%. The J gene is TRBJ2-5, the V gene TRBV7-9; TRBD2 might be the D (7 bases). Material: PBMCs, obtained from a glioma patient whose treatment included an IDH1 peptide vaccine. The origin of this receptor is a man between 25 and 39 years old with glioma. As DNA, the CDR3 is TGTGCCAGCAGCCCCCCATTGGGGGGGGCGGGAGAGACCCAGTACTTC. Residues: CASSPPLGGAGETQYF.